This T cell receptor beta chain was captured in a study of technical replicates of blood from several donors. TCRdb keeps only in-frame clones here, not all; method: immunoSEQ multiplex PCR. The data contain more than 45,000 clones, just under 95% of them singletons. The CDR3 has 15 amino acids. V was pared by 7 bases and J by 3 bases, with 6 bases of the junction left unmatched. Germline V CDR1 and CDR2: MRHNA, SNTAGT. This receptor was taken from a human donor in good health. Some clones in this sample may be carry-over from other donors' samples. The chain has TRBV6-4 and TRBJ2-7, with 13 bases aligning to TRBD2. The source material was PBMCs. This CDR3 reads CASTGLAGDDYEQYF. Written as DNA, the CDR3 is TGTGCCAGCACAGGACTAGCGGGAGATGACTACGAGCAGTACTTC.